This entry features one TCR beta chain sequence. Pregnant or lactating patients and those with other autoimmune diseases or uncontrolled infections were excluded. This sample stems from a study of Graves' ophthalmopathy and Graves' hyperthyroidism. For repertoire sequencing, the TCR beta CDR3 regions were amplified from RNA transcripts. HTBI primers primed a first-round RT-PCR, and a second-round multiplex PCR followed. TCRdb itself ran the multiplex PCR reads through MiXCR, one entry per CDR3 protein. Among 500,000 to 800,000 distinct CDR3 sequences listed, just over 40% were seen once. With V trimmed by 11 bases and J by 1 base, 8 bases remained unmatched. The CDR3 consists of 13 residues. Germline-derived CDR1 and CDR2 are SGHVS and FQNEAQ.

The receptor's source is an adult man with Graves' ophthalmopathy. This rearrangement joins TRBV7-8 to TRBJ2-7, with TRBD1 matching 7 bases. Sequenced sample: peripheral blood. The CDR3 sequence: CAWSWGQSYEQYF. DNA for the CDR3: TGTGCCTGGAGTTGGGGACAGTCCTACGAGCAGTACTTC. Together with reference TRBV7-8 and TRBJ2-7, the CDR3 gives the full variable domain: GAGVSQSPRYKVAKRGQDVALRCDPISGHVSLFWYQQALGQGPEFLTYFQNEAQLDKSGLPSDRFFAERPEGSVSTLKIQRTQQEDSAVYLCAWSWGQSYEQYFGPGTRLTVT.